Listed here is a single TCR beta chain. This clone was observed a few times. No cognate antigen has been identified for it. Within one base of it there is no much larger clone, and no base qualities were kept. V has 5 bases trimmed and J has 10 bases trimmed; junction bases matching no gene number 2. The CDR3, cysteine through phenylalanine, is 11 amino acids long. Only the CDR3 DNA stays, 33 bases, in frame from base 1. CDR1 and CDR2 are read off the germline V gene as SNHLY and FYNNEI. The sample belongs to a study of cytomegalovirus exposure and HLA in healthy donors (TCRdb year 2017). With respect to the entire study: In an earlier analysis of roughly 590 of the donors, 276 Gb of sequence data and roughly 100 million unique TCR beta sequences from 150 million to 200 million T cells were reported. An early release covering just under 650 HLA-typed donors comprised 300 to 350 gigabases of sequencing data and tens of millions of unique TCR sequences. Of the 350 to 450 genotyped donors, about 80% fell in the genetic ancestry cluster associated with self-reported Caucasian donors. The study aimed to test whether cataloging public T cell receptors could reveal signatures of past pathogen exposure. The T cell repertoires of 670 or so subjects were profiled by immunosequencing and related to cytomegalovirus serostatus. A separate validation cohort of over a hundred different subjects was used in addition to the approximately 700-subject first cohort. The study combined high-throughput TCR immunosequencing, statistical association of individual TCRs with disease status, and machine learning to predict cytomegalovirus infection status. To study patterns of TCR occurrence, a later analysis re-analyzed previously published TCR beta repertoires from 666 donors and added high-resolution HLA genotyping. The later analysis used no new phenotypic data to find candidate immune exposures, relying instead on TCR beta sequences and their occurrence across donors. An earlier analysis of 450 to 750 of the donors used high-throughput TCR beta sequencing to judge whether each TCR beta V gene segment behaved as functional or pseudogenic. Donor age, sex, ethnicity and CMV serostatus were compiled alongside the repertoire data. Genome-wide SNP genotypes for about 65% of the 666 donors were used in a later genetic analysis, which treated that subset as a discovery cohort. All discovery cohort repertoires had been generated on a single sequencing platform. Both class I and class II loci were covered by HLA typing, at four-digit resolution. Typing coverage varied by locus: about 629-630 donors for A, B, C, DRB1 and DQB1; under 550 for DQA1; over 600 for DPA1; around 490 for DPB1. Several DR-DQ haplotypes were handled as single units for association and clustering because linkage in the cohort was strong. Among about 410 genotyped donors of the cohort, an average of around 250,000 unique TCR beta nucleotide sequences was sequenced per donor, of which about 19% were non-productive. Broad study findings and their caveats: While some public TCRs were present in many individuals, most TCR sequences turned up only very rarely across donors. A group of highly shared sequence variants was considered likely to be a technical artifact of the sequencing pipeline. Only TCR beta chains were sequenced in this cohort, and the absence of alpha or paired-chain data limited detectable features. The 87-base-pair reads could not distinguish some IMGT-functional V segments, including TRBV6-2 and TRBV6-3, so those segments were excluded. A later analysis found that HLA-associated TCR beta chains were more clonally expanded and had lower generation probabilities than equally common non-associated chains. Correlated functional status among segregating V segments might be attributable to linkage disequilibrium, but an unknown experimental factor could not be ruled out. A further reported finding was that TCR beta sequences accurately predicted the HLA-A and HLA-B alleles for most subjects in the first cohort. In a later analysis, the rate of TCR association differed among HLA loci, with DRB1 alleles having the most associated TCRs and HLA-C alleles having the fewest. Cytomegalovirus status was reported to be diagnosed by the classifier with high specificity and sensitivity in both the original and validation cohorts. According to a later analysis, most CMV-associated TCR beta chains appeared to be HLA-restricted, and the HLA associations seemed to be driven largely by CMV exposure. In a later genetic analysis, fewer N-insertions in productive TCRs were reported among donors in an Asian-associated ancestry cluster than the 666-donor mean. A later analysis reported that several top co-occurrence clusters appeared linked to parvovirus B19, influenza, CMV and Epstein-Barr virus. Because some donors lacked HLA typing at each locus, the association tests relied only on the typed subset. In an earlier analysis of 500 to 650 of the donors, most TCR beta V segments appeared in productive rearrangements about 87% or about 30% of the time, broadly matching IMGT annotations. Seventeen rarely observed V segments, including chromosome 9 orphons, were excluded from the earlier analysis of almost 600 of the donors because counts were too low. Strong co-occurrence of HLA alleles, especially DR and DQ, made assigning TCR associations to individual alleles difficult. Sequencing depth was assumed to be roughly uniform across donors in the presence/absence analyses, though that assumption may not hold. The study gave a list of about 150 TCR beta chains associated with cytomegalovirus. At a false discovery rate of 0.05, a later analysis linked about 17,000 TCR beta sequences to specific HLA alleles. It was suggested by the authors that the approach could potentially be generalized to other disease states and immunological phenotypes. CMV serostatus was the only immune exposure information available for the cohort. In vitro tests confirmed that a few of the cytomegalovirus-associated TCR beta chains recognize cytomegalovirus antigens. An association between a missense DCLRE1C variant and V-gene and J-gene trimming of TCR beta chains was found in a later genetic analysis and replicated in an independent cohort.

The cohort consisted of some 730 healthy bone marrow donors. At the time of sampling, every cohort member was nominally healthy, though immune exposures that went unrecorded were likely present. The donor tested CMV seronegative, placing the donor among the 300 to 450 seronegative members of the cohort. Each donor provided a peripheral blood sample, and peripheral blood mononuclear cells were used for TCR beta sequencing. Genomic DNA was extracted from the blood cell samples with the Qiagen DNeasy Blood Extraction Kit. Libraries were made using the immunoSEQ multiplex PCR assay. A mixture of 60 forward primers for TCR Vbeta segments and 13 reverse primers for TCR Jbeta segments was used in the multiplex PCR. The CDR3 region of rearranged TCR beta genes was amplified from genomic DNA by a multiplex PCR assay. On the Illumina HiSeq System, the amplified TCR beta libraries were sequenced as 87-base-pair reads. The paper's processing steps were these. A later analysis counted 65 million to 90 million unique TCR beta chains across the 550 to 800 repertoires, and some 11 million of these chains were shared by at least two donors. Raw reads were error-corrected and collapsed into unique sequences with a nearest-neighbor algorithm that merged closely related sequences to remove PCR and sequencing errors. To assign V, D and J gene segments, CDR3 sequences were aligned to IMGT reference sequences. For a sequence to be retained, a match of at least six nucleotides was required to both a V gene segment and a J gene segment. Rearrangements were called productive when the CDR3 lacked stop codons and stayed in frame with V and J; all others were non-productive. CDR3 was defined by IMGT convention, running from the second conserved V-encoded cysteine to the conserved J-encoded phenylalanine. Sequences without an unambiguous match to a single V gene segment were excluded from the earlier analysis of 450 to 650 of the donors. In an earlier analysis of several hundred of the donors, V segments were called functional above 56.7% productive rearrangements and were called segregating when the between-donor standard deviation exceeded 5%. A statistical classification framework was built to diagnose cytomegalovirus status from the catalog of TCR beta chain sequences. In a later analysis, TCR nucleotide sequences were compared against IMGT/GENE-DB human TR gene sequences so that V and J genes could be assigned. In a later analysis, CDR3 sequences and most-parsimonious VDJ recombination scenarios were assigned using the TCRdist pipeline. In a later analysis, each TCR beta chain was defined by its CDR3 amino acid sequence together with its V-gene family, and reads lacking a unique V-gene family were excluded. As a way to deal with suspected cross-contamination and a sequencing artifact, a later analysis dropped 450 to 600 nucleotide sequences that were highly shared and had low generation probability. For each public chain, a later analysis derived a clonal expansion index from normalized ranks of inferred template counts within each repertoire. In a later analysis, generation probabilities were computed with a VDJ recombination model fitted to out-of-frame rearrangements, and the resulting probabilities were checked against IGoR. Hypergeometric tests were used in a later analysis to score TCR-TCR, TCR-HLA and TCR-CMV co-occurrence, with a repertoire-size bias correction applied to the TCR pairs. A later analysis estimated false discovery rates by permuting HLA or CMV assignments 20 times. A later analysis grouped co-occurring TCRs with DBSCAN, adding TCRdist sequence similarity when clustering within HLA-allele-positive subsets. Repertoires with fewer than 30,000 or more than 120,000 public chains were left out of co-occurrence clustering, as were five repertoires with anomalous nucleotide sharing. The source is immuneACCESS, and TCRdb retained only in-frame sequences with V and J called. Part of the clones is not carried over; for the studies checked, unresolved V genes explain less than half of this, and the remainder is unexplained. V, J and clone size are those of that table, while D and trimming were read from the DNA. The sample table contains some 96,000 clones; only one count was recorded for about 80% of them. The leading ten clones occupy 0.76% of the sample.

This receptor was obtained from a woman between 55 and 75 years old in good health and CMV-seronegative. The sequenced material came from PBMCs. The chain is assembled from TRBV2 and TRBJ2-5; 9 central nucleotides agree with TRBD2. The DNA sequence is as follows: TGTGCCAGCAGTATAGCGGGGGTCCAGTACTTC. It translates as CASSIAGVQYF.